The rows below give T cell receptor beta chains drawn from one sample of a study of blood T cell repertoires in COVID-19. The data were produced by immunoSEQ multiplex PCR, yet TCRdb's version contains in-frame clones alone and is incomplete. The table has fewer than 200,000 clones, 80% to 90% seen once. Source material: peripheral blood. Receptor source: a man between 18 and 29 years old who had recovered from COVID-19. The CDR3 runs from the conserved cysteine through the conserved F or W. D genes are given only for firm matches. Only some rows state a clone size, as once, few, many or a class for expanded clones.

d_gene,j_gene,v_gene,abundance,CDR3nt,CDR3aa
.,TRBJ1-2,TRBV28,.,TGTGCCAGCCTTTCGACCGAGCGCGATGGCTACACCTTC,CASLSTERDGYTF
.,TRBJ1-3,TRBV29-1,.,TGCAGCGTCGGAGGGGATGGAAACACCATATATTTT,CSVGGDGNTIYF
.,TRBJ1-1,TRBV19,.,TGTGCCAGTAGGTCGACTGAAGCTTTCTTT,CASRSTEAFF
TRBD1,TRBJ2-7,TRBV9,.,TGTGCCAGCAGCCCCCGGACAGGGGTAGGGTACGAGCAGTACTTC,CASSPRTGVGYEQYF
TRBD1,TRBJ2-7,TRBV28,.,TGTGCCAGCAGTTTCCCCGGGACAGGCATGCTCCCCTACGAGCAGTACTTC,CASSFPGTGMLPYEQYF
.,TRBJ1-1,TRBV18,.,TGTGCCAGCTCCCGACCGGGAGGTCGGAACACTGAAGCTTTCTTT,CASSRPGGRNTEAFF
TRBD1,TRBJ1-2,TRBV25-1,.,TGTGCCAGCAGTGGGGTACCCGGGACAGGTATTAACTATGGCTACACCTTC,CASSGVPGTGINYGYTF
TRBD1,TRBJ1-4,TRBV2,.,TGTGCCAGCAGTTTAGACAGGGGGCTTGAAAAACTGTTTTTT,CASSLDRGLEKLFF
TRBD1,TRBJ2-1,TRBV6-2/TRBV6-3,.,TGTGCCAGCAGTAGACAGGGCAATGAGCAGTTCTTC,CASSRQGNEQFF
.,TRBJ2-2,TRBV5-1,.,TGCGCCAGCAGCTTGGAGGCGGGATCGAACACCGGGGAGCTGTTTTTT,CASSLEAGSNTGELFF
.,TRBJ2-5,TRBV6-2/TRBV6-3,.,TGTGCCAGCAGTTACTCGAAAGCTGGGAAGGGGCCGACCCAGTACTTC,CASSYSKAGKGPTQYF
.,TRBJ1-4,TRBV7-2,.,TGTGCCAGCAGCCCCTCGGGAGGGGCGCTGAAGGAAAAACTGTTTTTT,CASSPSGGALKEKLFF
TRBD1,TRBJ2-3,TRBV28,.,TGTGCCAGCAGTTTGGGGACAGGGCTTAGCACAGATACGCAGTATTTT,CASSLGTGLSTDTQYF
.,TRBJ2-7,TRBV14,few,TGTGCCAGCAGCTCTCGACAGCTTTACGAGCAGTACTTC,CASSSRQLYEQYF
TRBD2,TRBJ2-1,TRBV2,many,TGTGCCAGCACTATTAGCGACGGGAGGGGGGATGAGCAGTTCTTC,CASTISDGRGDEQFF
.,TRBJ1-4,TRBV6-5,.,TGTGCCAGCAGTTACCAGGGGACAACTAATGAAAAACTGTTTTTT,CASSYQGTTNEKLFF